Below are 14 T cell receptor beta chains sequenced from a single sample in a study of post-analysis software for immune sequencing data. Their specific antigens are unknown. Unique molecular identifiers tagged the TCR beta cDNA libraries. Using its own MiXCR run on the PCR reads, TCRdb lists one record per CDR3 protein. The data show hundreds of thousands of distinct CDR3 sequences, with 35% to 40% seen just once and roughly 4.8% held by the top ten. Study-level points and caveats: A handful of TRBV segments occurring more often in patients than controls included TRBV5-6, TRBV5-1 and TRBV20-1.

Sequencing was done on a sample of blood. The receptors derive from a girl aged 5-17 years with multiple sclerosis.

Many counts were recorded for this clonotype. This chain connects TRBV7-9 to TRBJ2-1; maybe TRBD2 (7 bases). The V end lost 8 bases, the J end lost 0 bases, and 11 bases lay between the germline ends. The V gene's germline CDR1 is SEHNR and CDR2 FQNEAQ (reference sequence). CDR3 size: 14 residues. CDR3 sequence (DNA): TGTGCCAGCGAGGGGGGGCCCTCCTACAATGAGCAGTTCTTC. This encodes CASEGGPSYNEQFF. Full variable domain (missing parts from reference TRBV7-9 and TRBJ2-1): DTGVSQNPRHKITKRGQNVTFRCDPISEHNRLYWYRQTLGQGPEFLTYFQNEAQLEKSRLLSDRFSAERPKGSFSTLEIQRTEQGDSAMYLCASEGGPSYNEQFFGPGTRLTVL.

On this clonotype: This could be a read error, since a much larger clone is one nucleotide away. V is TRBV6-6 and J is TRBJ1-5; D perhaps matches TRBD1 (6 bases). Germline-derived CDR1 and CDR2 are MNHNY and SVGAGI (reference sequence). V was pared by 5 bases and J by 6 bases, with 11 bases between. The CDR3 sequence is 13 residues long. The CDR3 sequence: CASSTGLGQPQHF. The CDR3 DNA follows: TGTGCCAGCAGTACAGGGTTGGGTCAGCCCCAGCATTTT.

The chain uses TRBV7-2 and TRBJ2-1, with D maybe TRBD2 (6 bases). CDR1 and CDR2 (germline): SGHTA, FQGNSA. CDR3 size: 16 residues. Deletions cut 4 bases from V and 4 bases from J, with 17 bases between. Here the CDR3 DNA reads TGTGCCAGCAGCTCTCCTTCTAGCGTAGATTACAATGAGCAGTTCTTC. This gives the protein CASSSPSSVDYNEQFF. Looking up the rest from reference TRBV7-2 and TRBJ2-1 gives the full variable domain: GAGVSQSPSNKVTEKGKDVELRCDPISGHTALYWYRQSLGQGLEFLIYFQGNSAPDKSGLPSDRFSAERTGGSVSTLTIQRTQQEDSAVYLCASSSPSSVDYNEQFFGPGTRLTVL.

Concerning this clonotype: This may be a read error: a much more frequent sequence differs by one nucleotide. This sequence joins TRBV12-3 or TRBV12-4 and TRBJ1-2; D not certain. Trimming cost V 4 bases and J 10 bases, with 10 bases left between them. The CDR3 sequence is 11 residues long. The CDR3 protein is CASSSKLDYTF. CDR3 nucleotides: TGTGCCAGCAGTTCGAAATTGGACTACACCTTC.

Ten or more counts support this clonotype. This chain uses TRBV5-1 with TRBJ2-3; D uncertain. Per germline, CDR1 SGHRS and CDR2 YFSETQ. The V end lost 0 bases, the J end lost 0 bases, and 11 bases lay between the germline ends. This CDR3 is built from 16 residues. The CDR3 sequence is CASSLAAAASTDTQYF. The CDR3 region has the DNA TGCGCCAGCAGCTTGGCCGCGGCAGCTAGCACAGATACGCAGTATTTT.

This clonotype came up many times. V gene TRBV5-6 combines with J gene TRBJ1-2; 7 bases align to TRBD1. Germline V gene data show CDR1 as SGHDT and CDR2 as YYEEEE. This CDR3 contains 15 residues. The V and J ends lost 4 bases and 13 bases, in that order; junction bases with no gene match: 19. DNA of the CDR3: TGTGCCAGCAGCGCCTCCTGGTCCGGGACAGACAGAAGCACCTTC. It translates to CASSASWSGTDRSTF. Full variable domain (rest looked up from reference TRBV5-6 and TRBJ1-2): DAGVTQSPTHLIKTRGQQVTLRCSPKSGHDTVSWYQQALGQGPQFIFQYYEEEERQRGNFPDRFSGHQFPNYSSELNVNALLLGDSALYLCASSASWSGTDRSTFGSGTRLTVV.

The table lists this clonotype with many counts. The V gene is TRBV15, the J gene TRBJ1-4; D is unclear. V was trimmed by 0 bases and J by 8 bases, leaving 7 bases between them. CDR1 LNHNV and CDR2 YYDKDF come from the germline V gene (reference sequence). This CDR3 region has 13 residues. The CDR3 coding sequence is TGTGCCACCAGCAGAGATCCGGAGGAAAAACTGTTTTTT. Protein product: CATSRDPEEKLFF.

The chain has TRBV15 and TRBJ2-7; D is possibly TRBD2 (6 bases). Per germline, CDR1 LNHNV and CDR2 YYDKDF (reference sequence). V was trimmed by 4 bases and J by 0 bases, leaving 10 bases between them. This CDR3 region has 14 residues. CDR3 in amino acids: CATSIPGLSYEQYF. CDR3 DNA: TGTGCCACCAGCATCCCGGGACTCTCCTACGAGCAGTACTTC.

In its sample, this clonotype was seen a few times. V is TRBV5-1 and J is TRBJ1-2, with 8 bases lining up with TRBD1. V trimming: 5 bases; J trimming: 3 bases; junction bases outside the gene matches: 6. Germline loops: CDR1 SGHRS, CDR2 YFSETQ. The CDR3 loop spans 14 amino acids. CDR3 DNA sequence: TGCGCCAGCAGAGTCGGACAGGGAGACTATGGCTACACCTTC. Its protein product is CASRVGQGDYGYTF.

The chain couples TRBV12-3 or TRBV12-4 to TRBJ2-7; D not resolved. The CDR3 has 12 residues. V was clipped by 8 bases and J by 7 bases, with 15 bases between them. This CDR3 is CASATVGWEQYF. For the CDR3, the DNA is TGTGCCAGCGCCACTGTGGGCTGGGAGCAGTACTTC.

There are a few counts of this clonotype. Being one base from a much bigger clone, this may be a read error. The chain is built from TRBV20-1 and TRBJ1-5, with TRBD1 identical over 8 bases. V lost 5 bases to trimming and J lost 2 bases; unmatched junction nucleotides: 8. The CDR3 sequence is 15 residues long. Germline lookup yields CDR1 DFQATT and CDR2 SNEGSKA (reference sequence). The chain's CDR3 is CSACLTGVGNQPQHF. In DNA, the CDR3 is TGCAGTGCTTGCCTGACAGGGGTAGGCAATCAGCCCCAGCATTTT.

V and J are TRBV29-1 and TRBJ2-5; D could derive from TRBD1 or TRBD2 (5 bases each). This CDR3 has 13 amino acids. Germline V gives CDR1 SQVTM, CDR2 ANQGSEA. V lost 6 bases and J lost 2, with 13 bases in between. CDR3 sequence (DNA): TGCAGCGTGGCAGGGAGACTACAAGAGACCCAGTACTTC. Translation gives CSVAGRLQETQYF.

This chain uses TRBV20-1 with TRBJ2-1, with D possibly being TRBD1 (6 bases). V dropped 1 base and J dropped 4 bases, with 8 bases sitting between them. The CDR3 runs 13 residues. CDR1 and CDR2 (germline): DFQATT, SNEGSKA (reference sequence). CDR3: CSARGGRYNEQFF. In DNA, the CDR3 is TGCAGTGCTAGAGGGGGGCGGTACAATGAGCAGTTCTTC.

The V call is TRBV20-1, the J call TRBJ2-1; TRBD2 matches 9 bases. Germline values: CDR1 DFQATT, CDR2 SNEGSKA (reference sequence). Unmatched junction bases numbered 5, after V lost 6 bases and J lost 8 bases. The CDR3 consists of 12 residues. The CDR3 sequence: CSANERGDEQFF. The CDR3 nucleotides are TGCAGTGCAAACGAGCGGGGGGATGAGCAGTTCTTC.